This is a list of T cell receptor beta chains from one sample in a study of regulatory T cells in long-lasting Graves disease. TCRdb itself ran the multiplex PCR reads through MiXCR, one entry per CDR3 protein. The data show around 450,000 distinct CDR3 sequences, with 15% seen just once and approximately 7.8% held by the top ten. The sample was also reused in another study, on T cells in Graves' hyperthyroidism and ophthalmopathy.

The sequences come from peripheral blood mononuclear cells (PBMCs), collected at new diagnosis, from a patient treated with antithyroid drugs. The receptors shown here come from a woman aged 40-49 years with Graves disease. The conserved cysteine and the conserved F or W are not part of the CDR3 here.

CDR3 protein	V gene	CDR3 length	J gene
ASSEAGGGMETQY	TRBV2	13	TRBJ2-5
ASSLVEGIDEQF	TRBV11-2	12	TRBJ2-1
SAPGPADTQY	TRBV20-1	10	TRBJ2-3
ASRGEGNTEAF	TRBV28	11	TRBJ1-1
ASSPGTGGATGNIQY	TRBV12-3/TRBV12-4	15	TRBJ2-4
ASGLGTLTDTQY	TRBV28	12	TRBJ2-3
ASSVGTSGSMADTQY	TRBV9	15	TRBJ2-3
ASSQGTGLQFPYGYT	TRBV4-2	15	TRBJ1-2
ASSRRGRSYGYT	TRBV28	12	TRBJ1-2
ASSQDLDTSYEQY	TRBV3-1	13	TRBJ2-7
ASQLTSEYPNEQF	TRBV2	13	TRBJ2-1
ATSVSRAADEKLF	TRBV19	13	TRBJ1-4
ASTLGGASAHEQY	TRBV2	13	TRBJ2-7
ASSSDQGRAKNIQY	TRBV28	14	TRBJ2-4
ASSPGHITEAF	TRBV27	11	TRBJ1-1
ASSLDVRRKY	TRBV7-9	10	TRBJ2-7
ASSQVGPRTAGELF	TRBV14	14	TRBJ2-2
ASSLVAGSTGELF	TRBV12-3/TRBV12-4	13	TRBJ2-2
ASRSGTQETQY	TRBV28	11	TRBJ2-5
ASSLVWGSYNEQF	TRBV7-8	13	TRBJ2-1
ASRYSSLQETQY	TRBV27	12	TRBJ2-5
ASSPPGQGETQY	TRBV18	12	TRBJ2-5
ASRPIQGAGELF	TRBV4-1	12	TRBJ2-2
ASSSTPGTSGSGYEQY	TRBV28	16	TRBJ2-7
ASSLVPGVNSPLH	TRBV7-9	13	TRBJ1-6
ASSYWDNEQF	TRBV11-2	10	TRBJ2-1
ATSAGSGETQY	TRBV24-1	11	TRBJ2-5
SATRGSYHEQY	TRBV20-1	11	TRBJ2-7
ASRAGGSQPQH	TRBV12-3/TRBV12-4	11	TRBJ1-5
ASSPTSVYEQF	TRBV9	11	TRBJ2-1
ASSSTARYEQY	TRBV11-2	11	TRBJ2-7
ASSAQAVNTGELF	TRBV6-1	13	TRBJ2-2
ASSLRASGFTDTQY	TRBV11-1	14	TRBJ2-3
ASSAGTGIDPGNTIY	TRBV12-3/TRBV12-4	15	TRBJ1-3
ASRPPPGFPLGDTIY	TRBV6-1	15	TRBJ1-3
ASSLEMGTNEKLV	TRBV5-4	13	TRBJ1-4
ASRPSGTGELF	TRBV5-1	11	TRBJ2-2
ASRPDRGYEQY	TRBV6-1	11	TRBJ2-7
STPGPYNEQF	TRBV20-1	10	TRBJ2-1
ASSLVSGQPQH	TRBV28	11	TRBJ1-5
SVEDPRLADNEQF	TRBV29-1	13	TRBJ2-1
ASSQGRTYEQY	TRBV28	11	TRBJ2-7
ASSPGGTNTGELF	TRBV28	13	TRBJ2-2
ASSIGMAQY	TRBV19	9	TRBJ2-3
ATSDNSRGLGETQY	TRBV10-3	14	-
ASSYGDNEQF	TRBV6-2/TRBV6-3	10	TRBJ2-1
ASSSKFDTGELF	TRBV11-2	12	TRBJ2-2
ASSLGLAGENEQF	TRBV11-2	13	TRBJ2-1
ASSTGTFTDTQC	TRBV19	12	TRBJ2-3
ASSLQEGRQETQY	TRBV11-2	13	TRBJ2-5
AWSAGRVYEQY	TRBV30	11	TRBJ2-7
ASSLRPTGELF	TRBV5-8	11	TRBJ2-2
SATPGAGELF	TRBV20-1	10	TRBJ2-2
SAPAQTSTDTQY	TRBV20-1	12	TRBJ2-3
ASSYTTAGGAVWH	TRBV6-2/TRBV6-3	13	TRBJ2-7